This TCR beta chain was captured by sequencing in a study of blood T cell repertoires in COVID-19. Study background: Specimens from acute and convalescent COVID-19 originated in the United States, Italy and Spain. The cDNA or gDNA used as material had been derived from T cells, B-cell-depleted T cells, or PBMCs.

Trimming stripped 5 bases from V and 7 bases from J, with 15 bases between. Germline V gene sequence: CDR1 SEHNR, CDR2 FQNEAQ (reference sequence). The CDR3 covers 13 residues. Under the authors' procedure: Reference gene primer amplification in the assay estimated nucleated cell counts. Sequencing used immunoSEQ multiplex PCR; TCRdb keeps in-frame clones, though not all of them. That table supplies the V and J calls and clone size; D and trimming were determined from the DNA. The sample has 290,000 or so clones; approximately 86% are singletons. The sequence was collected from a man between 18 and 29 years old with active or convalescent COVID-19. The rearrangement uses TRBV7-9 and TRBJ2-7; D possibly corresponds to TRBD2 (6 bases). The sequenced material came from peripheral blood. The CDR3 DNA sequence: TGTGCCAGCAGCCCTGTCCTAGCGAATGAGCAGTACTTC. It encodes CASSPVLANEQYF.